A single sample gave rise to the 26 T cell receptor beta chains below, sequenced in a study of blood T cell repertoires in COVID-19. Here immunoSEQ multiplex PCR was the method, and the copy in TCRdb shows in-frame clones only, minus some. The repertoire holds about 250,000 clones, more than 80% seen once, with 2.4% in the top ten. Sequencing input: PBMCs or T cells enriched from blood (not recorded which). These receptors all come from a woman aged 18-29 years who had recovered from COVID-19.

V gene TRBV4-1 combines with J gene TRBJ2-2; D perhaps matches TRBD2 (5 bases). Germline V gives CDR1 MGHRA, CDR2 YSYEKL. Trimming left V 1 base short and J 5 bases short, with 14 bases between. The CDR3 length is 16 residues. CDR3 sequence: CASSQVGRGRTGELFF. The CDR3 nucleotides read TGCGCCAGCAGCCAAGTGGGAAGAGGGCGGACCGGGGAGCTGTTTTTT.

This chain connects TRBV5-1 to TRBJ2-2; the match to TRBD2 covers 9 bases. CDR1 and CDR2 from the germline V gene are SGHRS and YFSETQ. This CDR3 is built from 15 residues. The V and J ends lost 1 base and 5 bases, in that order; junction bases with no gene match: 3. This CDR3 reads CASSLRLAGTGELFF. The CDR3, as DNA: TGCGCCAGCAGCTTGAGGCTAGCGGGGACCGGGGAGCTGTTTTTT.

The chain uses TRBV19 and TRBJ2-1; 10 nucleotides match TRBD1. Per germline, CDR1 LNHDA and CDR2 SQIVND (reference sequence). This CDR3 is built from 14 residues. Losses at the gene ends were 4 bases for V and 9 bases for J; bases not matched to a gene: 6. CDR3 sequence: CASSTGQGFGEQFF. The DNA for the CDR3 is TGTGCCAGTAGTACGGGACAGGGGTTTGGTGAGCAGTTCTTC.

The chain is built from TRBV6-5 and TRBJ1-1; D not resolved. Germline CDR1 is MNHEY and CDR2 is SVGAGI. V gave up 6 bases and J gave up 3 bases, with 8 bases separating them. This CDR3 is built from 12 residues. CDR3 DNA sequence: TGTGCCAGCAGCAGCGGCCACACTGAAGCTTTCTTT. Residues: CASSSGHTEAFF.

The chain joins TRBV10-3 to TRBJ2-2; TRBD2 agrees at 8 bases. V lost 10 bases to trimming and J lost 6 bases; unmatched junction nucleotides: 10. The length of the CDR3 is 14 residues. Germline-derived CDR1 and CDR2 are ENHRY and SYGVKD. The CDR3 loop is CASSGTREAGELFF. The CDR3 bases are TGTGCCAGCTCCGGGACTAGGGAAGCCGGGGAGCTGTTTTTT.

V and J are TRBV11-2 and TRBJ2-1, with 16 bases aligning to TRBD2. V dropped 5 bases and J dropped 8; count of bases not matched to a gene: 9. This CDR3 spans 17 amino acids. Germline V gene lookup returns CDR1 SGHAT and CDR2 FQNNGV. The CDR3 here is CASSPGTSGGAGDEQFF. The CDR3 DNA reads TGTGCCAGCAGCCCCGGGACTAGCGGGGGGGCGGGGGATGAGCAGTTCTTC.

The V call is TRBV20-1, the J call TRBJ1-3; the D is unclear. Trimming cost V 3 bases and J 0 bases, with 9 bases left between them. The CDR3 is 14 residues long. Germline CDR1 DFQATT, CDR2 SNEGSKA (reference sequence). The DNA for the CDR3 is TGCAGTGCTAGTAGGGAGGGCTCTGGAAACACCATATATTTT. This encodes CSASREGSGNTIYF.

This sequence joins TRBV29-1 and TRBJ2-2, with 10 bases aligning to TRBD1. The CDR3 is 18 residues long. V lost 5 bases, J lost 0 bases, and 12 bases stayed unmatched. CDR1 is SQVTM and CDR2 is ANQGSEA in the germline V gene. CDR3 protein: CSVFRQPGTGANTGELFF. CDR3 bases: TGCAGCGTTTTCCGACAACCAGGGACAGGGGCGAACACCGGGGAGCTGTTTTTT.

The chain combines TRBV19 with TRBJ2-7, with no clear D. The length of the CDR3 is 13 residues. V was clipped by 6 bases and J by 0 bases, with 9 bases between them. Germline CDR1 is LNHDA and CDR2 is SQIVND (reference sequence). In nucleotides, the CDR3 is TGTGCCAGTAGGGCAGCGAGCTCCTACGAGCAGTACTTC. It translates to CASRAASSYEQYF. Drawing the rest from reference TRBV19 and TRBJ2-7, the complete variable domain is DGGITQSPKYLFRKEGQNVTLSCEQNLNHDAMYWYRQDPGQGLRLIYYSQIVNDFQKGDIAEGYSVSREKKESFPLTVTSAQKNPTAFYLCASRAASSYEQYFGPGTRLTVT.

The CDR3 DNA is TGCGCCAGCAGCTTGGAGACTAGCGGATCAATTCAGTACTTC. Its protein product is CASSLETSGSIQYF. V usage is TRBV5-1 and J usage is TRBJ2-4; 9 bases line up with TRBD2. Losses at the gene ends were 0 bases for V and 10 bases for J; bases not matched to a gene: 5. Germline CDR1 reads SGHRS; CDR2 reads YFSETQ. The CDR3 has 14 residues.

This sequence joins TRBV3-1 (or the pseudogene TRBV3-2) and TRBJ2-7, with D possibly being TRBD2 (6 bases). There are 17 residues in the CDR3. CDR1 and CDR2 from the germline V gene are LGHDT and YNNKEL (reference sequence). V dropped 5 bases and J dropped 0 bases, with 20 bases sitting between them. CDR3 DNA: TGTGCCAGCAGCTCACTTTCTCCGGGACTTCTCTCCTACGAGCAGTACTTC. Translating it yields CASSSLSPGLLSYEQYF.

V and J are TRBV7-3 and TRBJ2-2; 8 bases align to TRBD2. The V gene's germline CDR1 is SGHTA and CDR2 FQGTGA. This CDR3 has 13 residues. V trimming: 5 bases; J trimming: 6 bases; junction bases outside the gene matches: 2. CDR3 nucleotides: TGTGCCAGCAGCCTAGCGGGCCCCGGGGAGCTGTTTTTT. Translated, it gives CASSLAGPGELFF.

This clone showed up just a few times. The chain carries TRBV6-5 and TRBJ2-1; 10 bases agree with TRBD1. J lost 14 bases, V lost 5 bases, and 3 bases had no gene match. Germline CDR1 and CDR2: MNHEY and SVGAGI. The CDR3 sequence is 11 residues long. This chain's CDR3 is CASSPGTGEFF. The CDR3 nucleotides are TGTGCCAGCAGTCCCGGGACAGGGGAGTTCTTC.

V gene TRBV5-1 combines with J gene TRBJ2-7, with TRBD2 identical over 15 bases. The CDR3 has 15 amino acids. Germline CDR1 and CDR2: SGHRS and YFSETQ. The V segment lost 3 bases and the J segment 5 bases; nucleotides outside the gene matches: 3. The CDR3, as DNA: TGCGCCAGCAGCTCTCGGACTAGCGGGGGGGACGAGCAGTACTTC. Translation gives CASSSRTSGGDEQYF.

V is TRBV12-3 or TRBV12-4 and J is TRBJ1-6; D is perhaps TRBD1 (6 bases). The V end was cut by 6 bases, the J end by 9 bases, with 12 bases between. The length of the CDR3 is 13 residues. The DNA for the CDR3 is TGTGCCAGCAGGAGGGACAACCCTTCACCCCTCCACTTT. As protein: CASRRDNPSPLHF.

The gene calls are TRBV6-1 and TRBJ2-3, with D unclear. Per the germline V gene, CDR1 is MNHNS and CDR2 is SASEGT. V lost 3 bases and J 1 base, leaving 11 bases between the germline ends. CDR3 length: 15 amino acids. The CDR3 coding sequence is TGTGCCAGCAGTGACGTGGGTCAGGGCACAGATACGCAGTATTTT. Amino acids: CASSDVGQGTDTQYF.

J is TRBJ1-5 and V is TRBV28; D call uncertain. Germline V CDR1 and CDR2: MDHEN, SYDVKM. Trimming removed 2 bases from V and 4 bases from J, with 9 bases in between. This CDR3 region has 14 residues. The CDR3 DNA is TGTGCCAGCAGTTTAGCGCAGGTTAATCAGCCCCAGCATTTT. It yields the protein CASSLAQVNQPQHF.

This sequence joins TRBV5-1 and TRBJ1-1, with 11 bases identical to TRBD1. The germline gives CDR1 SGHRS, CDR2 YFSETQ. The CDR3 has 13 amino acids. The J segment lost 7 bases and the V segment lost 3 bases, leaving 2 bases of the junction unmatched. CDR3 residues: CASSSGQGGEAFF. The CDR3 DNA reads TGCGCCAGCAGCTCGGGACAGGGGGGTGAAGCTTTCTTT.

This chain's CDR3 is CASRETGFESSYEQYF. The CDR3 DNA is TGCGCCAGCAGGGAGACAGGGTTTGAAAGCTCCTACGAGCAGTACTTC. This chain links TRBV10-2 with TRBJ2-7, with 7 bases that match TRBD1. This CDR3 has 16 amino acids. Germline loops: CDR1 WSHSY, CDR2 SAAADI. The V segment lost 6 bases and the J segment 0 bases; nucleotides outside the gene matches: 11.

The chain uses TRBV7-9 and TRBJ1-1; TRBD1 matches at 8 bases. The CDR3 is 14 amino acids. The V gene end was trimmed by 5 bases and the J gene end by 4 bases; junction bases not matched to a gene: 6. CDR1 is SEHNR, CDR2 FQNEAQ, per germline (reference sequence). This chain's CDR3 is CASSAQGAGTEAFF. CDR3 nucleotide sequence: TGTGCCAGCAGCGCTCAGGGGGCTGGCACTGAAGCTTTCTTT.

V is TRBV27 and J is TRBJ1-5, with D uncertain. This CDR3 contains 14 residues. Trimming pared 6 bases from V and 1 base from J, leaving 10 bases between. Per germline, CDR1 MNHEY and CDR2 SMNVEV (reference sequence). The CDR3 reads CASSSRRSNQPQHF. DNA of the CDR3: TGTGCCAGCAGCTCGAGGCGGAGCAATCAGCCCCAGCATTTT.

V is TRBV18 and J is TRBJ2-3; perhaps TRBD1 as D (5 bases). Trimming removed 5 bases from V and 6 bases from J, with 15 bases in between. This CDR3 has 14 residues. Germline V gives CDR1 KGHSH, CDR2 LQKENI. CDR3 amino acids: CASSTRAGQDTQYF. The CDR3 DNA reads TGTGCCAGCTCAACCAGGGCCGGTCAGGATACGCAGTATTTT.

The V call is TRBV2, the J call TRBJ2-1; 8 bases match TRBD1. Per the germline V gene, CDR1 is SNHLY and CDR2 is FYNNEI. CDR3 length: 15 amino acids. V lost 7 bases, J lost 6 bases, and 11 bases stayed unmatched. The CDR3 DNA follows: TGTGCCAGCACTTTCGACAGGGGCGGTAGCAATGAGCAGTTCTTC. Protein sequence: CASTFDRGGSNEQFF.

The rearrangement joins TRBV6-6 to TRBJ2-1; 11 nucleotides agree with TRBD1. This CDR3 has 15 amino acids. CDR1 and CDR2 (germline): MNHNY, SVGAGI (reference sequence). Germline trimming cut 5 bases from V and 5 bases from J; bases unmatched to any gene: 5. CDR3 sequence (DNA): TGTGCCAGCAGTCGAGGACAGGGGGCCAACAATGAGCAGTTCTTC. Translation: CASSRGQGANNEQFF.

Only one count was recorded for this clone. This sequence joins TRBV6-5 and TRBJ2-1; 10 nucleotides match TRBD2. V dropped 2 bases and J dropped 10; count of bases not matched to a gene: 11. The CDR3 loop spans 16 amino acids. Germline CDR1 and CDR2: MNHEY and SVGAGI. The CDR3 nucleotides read TGTGCCAGCAGTTACGGCCCTCTAGCGGGGGTCCCCGAGCAGTTCTTC. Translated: CASSYGPLAGVPEQFF.

The CDR3 spells CASSRGVAQFF. The CDR3 DNA sequence: TGTGCCAGCAGTCGGGGGGTCGCACAGTTCTTC. The V gene is TRBV6-5, the J gene TRBJ2-1; TRBD2 agrees at 7 bases. Germline V CDR1 and CDR2: MNHEY, SVGAGI. V shed 5 bases and J 13 bases; nucleotides not matched to a gene: 5. CDR3 length equals 11 residues.